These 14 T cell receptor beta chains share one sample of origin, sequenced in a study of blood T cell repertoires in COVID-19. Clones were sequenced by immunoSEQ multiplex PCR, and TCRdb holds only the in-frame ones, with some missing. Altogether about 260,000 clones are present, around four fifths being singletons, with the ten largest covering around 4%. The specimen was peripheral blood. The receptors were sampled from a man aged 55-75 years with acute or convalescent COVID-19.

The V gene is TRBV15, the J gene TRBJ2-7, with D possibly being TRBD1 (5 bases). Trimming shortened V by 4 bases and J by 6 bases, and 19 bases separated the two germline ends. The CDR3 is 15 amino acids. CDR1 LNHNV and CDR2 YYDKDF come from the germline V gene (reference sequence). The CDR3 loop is CATSTYLRQSPEQYF. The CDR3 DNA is TGTGCCACCAGCACCTACTTGAGACAGTCCCCCGAGCAGTACTTC.

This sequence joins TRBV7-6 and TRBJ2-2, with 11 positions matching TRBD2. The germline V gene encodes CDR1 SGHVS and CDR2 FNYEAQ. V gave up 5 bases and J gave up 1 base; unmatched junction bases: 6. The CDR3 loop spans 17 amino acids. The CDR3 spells CASSLHGTSGNTGELFF. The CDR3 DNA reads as TGTGCCAGCAGCCTACACGGGACTAGCGGGAACACCGGGGAGCTGTTTTTT. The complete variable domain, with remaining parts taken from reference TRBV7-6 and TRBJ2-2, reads GAGVSQSPRYKVTKRGQDVALRCDPISGHVSLYWYRQALGQGPEFLTYFNYEAQQDKSGLPNDRFSAERPEGSISTLTIQRTEQRDSAMYRCASSLHGTSGNTGELFFGEGSRLTVL.

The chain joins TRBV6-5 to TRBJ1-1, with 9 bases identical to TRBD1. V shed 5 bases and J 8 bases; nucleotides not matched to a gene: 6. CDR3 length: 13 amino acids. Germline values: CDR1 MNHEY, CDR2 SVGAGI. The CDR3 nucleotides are TGTGCCAGCAGTATTGGGACAGGGCAGGAAGCTTTCTTT. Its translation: CASSIGTGQEAFF.

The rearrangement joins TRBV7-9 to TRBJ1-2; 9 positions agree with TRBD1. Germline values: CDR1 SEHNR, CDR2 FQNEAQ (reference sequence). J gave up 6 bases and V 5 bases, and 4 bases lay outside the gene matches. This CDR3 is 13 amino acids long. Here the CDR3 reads CASSEGTGHGYTF. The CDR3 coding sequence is TGTGCCAGCAGCGAAGGGACAGGGCATGGCTACACCTTC.

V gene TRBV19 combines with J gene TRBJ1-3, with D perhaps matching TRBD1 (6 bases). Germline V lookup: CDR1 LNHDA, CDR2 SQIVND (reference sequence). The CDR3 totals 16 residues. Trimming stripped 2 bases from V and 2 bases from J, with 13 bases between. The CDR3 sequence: CASSIFPQGPGNTIYF. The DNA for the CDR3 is TGTGCCAGTAGTATATTCCCACAGGGACCTGGAAACACCATATATTTT.

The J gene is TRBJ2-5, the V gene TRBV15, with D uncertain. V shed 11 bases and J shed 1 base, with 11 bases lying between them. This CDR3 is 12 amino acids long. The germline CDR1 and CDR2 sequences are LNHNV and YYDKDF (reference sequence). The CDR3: CARFLGQETQYF. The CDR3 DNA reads TGTGCCCGGTTCCTCGGCCAAGAGACCCAGTACTTC.

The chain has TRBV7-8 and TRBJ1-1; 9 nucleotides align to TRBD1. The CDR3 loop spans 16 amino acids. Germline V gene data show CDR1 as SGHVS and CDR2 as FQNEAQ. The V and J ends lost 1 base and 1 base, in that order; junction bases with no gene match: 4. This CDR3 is CASSLVTGGPNTEAFF. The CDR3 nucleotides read TGTGCCAGCAGCTTAGTGACAGGGGGACCGAACACTGAAGCTTTCTTT.

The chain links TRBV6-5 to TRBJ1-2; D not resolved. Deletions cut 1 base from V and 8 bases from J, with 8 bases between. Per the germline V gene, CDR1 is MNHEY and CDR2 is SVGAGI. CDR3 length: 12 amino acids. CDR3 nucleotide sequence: TGTGCCAGCAGTTACTGGGAGGGCGGCTACACCTTC. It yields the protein CASSYWEGGYTF.

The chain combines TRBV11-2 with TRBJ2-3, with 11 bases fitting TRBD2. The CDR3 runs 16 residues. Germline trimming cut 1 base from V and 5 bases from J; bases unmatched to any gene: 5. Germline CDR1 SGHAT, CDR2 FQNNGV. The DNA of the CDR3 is TGTGCCAGCAGCTTAGTAGCGGGGGGGCAGGGAGATACGCAGTATTTT. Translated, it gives CASSLVAGGQGDTQYF.

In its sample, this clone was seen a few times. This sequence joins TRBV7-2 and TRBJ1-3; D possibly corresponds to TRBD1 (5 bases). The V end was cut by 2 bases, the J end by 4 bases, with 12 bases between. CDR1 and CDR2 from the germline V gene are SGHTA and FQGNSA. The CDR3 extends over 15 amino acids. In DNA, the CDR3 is TGTGCCAGCAGCTTACGACCCCGGGGGGGAAACACCATATATTTT. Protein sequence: CASSLRPRGGNTIYF.

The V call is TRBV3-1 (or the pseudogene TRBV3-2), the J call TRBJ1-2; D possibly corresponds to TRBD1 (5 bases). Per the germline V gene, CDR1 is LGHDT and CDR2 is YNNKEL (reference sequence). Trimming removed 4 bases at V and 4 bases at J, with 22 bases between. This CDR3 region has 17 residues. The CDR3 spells CASSPPTGSKRIYGYTF. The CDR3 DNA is TGTGCCAGCAGCCCCCCCACAGGTTCTAAAAGGATCTATGGCTACACCTTC.

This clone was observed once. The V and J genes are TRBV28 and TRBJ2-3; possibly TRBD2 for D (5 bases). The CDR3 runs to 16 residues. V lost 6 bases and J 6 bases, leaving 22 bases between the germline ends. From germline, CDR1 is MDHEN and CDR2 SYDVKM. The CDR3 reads CASSRRTGLSWDTQYF. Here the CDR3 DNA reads TGTGCCAGCAGCCGCCGGACTGGCCTTTCCTGGGATACGCAGTATTTT.

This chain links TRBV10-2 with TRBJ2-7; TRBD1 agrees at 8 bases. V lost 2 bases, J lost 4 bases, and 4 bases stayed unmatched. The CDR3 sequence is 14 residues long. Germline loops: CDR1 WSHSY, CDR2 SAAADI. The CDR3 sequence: CASSETGGFYEQYF. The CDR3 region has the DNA TGCGCCAGCAGTGAGACAGGGGGTTTTTACGAGCAGTACTTC.

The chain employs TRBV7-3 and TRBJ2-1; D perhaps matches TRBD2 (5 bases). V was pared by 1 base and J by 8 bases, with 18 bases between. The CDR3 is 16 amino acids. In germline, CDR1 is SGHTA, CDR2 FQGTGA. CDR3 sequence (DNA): TGTGCCAGCAGCTTAATTGGGGTGCAAAACGGGGATGAGCAGTTCTTC. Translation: CASSLIGVQNGDEQFF.